The 10 T cell receptor beta chains below were found in one sample sequenced in a study of neurological immune-mediated disorders. TCRdb independently ran MiXCR on the 5' RACE reads; one entry per CDR3 protein. The data contain around 37,000 distinct CDR3 sequences, 8.5% to 14% of them singletons. As for time point: technical triplicate 1. The sequencing input was PBMCs. Receptor source: a man in his fifties or sixties with HTLV-1-associated myelopathy (HAM/TSP).

This clonotype was seen many times. The chain employs TRBV6-5 and TRBJ2-2; D might be TRBD1 or TRBD2, each matching 5 bases. Germline V gene sequence: CDR1 MNHEY, CDR2 SVGAGI. Between the trimmed V and J ends, which lost 6 bases and 8 bases, there was a span of 19 bases. The length of the CDR3 is 15 residues. CDR3 protein: CASSTGSRAGGELFF. Here the CDR3 DNA reads TGTGCCAGCAGCACCGGAAGCAGGGCGGGTGGGGAGCTGTTTTTT.

This clonotype appeared many times. V is TRBV6-5 and J is TRBJ2-1, with 12 bases matching TRBD2. Germline values: CDR1 MNHEY, CDR2 SVGAGI. Trimming cost V 6 bases and J 8 bases; bases outside gene matches: 5. This CDR3 spans 14 amino acids. This CDR3 reads CASRPGLAGHEQFF. The DNA of the CDR3 is TGTGCCAGCAGACCGGGACTAGCGGGCCATGAGCAGTTCTTC.

This clonotype was detected ten times or more. The V call is TRBV3-1, the J call TRBJ1-2; 12 positions agree with TRBD1. Germline lookup yields CDR1 LGHDT and CDR2 YNNKEL (reference sequence). This CDR3 region has 15 residues. V trimming: 4 bases; J trimming: 8 bases; junction bases outside the gene matches: 8. This CDR3 is CASSPQGQGAIGYTF. CDR3 coding DNA: TGTGCCAGCAGCCCTCAGGGACAGGGGGCGATCGGCTACACCTTC.

In its sample, this clonotype was seen many times. The chain uses TRBV7-8 and TRBJ2-2; 9 positions match TRBD1. This CDR3 comprises 15 residues. J gave up 5 bases and V 5 bases, and 6 bases lay outside the gene matches. In germline, CDR1 is SGHVS, CDR2 FQNEAQ. The CDR3 sequence: CASSPDRGRTGELFF. CDR3 nucleotides: TGTGCCAGCAGCCCGGACAGGGGTCGGACCGGGGAGCTGTTTTTT.

This clonotype was found many times. The chain employs TRBV20-1 and TRBJ1-6; D not resolved. Deletions cut 5 bases from V and 11 bases from J, with 16 bases between. The CDR3 loop spans 13 amino acids. CDR1 is DFQATT, CDR2 SNEGSKA, per germline (reference sequence). The CDR3 coding sequence is TGCAGTGCTCCCCCGGGATATGGGGCACCCCTCCACTTT. This translates into CSAPPGYGAPLHF.

In its sample, this clonotype was seen many times. The chain carries TRBV28 and TRBJ1-2; D is ambiguous. CDR3 size: 12 residues. Germline CDR1 is MDHEN and CDR2 is SYDVKM. Trimming took 2 bases from V and 8 from J, leaving 9 bases between them. CDR3 DNA sequence: TGTGCCAGCAGTTTAAGTCGGCCCGGCTACACCTTC. Translating it yields CASSLSRPGYTF.

This clonotype was seen many times. The rearrangement joins TRBV6-6 to TRBJ1-5; D is unresolved. This CDR3 spans 13 amino acids. Germline V gene sequence: CDR1 MNHNY, CDR2 SVGAGI (reference sequence). The V end lost 6 bases, the J end lost 9 bases, and 15 bases lay between the germline ends. The DNA of the CDR3 is TGTGCCAGCAGCCCCATGGGCCCGGGGCCCCAGCATTTT. Protein product: CASSPMGPGPQHF.

This clonotype has at least ten counts. The chain employs TRBV5-1 and TRBJ2-7; TRBD2 matches at 12 bases. The V gene end was trimmed by 2 bases and the J gene end by 2 bases; junction bases not matched to a gene: 8. This CDR3 has 17 residues. CDR1 is SGHRS, CDR2 YFSETQ, per germline. The chain's CDR3 is CASSFGRLAGDAYEQYF. As DNA, the CDR3 is TGCGCCAGCAGCTTCGGTCGACTAGCGGGAGACGCCTACGAGCAGTACTTC.

This clonotype was recorded many times. The CDR3 loop is CASSLTKLGLAEFTGELFF. The CDR3 nucleotides read TGCGCCAGCAGCTTGACTAAACTGGGACTAGCGGAGTTCACCGGGGAGCTGTTTTTT. This sequence joins TRBV5-1 and TRBJ2-2; the match to TRBD2 covers 11 bases. This CDR3 has 19 amino acids. Germline V gives CDR1 SGHRS, CDR2 YFSETQ. With V trimmed by 1 base and J by 4 bases, 12 bases remained unmatched.

By frequency in the sample, this clonotype is medium-sized. The chain couples TRBV20-1 to TRBJ2-2, with 8 bases that match TRBD1. This CDR3 has 13 residues. CDR1 DFQATT and CDR2 SNEGSKA come from the germline V gene (reference sequence). V lost 4 bases to trimming and J lost 6 bases; unmatched junction nucleotides: 4. The CDR3 DNA is TGCAGTGCTAACAGGGGACAGGCCGGGGAGCTGTTTTTT. Its translation is CSANRGQAGELFF.